This entry lists 23 T cell receptor beta chains sequenced from one sample in a study of blood T cell repertoires in COVID-19. The method was immunoSEQ multiplex PCR; TCRdb's version includes in-frame clones alone and lacks a portion of them. Of about 140,000 clones listed, about three quarters are singletons. Input material: peripheral blood. Source of these receptors: an elderly woman with active or convalescent COVID-19.

This sequence joins TRBV6-1 and TRBJ1-1; D possibly corresponds to TRBD1 (5 bases). Per germline, CDR1 MNHNS and CDR2 SASEGT. V dropped 2 bases and J dropped 1 base, with 11 bases sitting between them. The CDR3 contains 15 residues. CDR3 sequence: CASSEYGQPNTEAFF. The CDR3 region has the DNA TGTGCCAGCAGTGAATATGGACAACCGAACACTGAAGCTTTCTTT.

This clone was recorded a few times. The junction differs from germline at one of its ends, possibly a read error. V and J are TRBV7-7 and TRBJ2-7; D might be TRBD2 (6 bases). The CDR3 consists of 15 residues. Per the germline V gene, CDR1 is SSHAT and CDR2 is FNYEAQ (reference sequence). This CDR3 reads CASSLAMGLEHEQYF. For the CDR3, the DNA is TGTGCTAGCAGCTTAGCTATGGGACTGGAACACGAGCAGTACTTC. The entire variable domain, with the rest obtained from reference TRBV7-7 and TRBJ2-7, is as follows: GAGVSQSPRYKVTKRGQDVTLRCDPISSHATLYWYQQALGQGPEFLTYFNYEAQPDKSGLPSDRFSAERPEGSISTLTIQRTEQRDSAMYRCASSLAMGLEHEQYFGPGTRLTVT.

The chain combines TRBV2 with TRBJ2-2; no reliable D call. Looked up from germline, CDR1 is SNHLY and CDR2 is FYNNEI. CDR3 length: 12 residues. Trimming removed 8 bases from V and 2 bases from J, with 6 bases in between. CDR3 in DNA: TGTGCCAGCCTAAAAAACACCGGGGAGCTGTTTTTT. Its protein is CASLKNTGELFF.

The DNA of the CDR3 is TGTGCCAGCAGTTTACAGGGACCGTGGTCTGGGGCCAACGTCCTGACTTTC. This encodes CASSLQGPWSGANVLTF. The rearrangement joins TRBV6-2 or TRBV6-3 to TRBJ2-6, with D perhaps matching TRBD1 (6 bases). CDR3 length: 17 residues. Germline lookup yields CDR1 MNHEY and CDR2 SVGEGT. Trimming took off 4 bases at V and 1 base at J, with 14 bases between the two ends.

This clone was recorded a few times. This chain uses TRBV9 with TRBJ1-4, with D tentatively TRBD1 (5 bases). The CDR3 runs 17 residues. Trimming took off 3 bases at V and 7 bases at J, with 22 bases between the two ends. The germline V gene encodes CDR1 SGDLS and CDR2 YYNGEE. The DNA for the CDR3 is TGTGCCAGCAGCGACGGGGGACGGGAGGGTTTTGTTGAAAAACTGTTTTTT. It yields the protein CASSDGGREGFVEKLFF.

The CDR3, as DNA: TGTGCCAGTAGCCTGGACTGGAACACTGAAGCTTTCTTT. It encodes CASSLDWNTEAFF. The chain joins TRBV19 to TRBJ1-1, with D uncertain. The V end was cut by 6 bases, the J end by 1 base, with 9 bases between. Germline CDR1 reads LNHDA; CDR2 reads SQIVND (reference sequence). The CDR3 sequence is 13 residues long.

The chain links TRBV7-2 to TRBJ2-1, with D perhaps matching TRBD1 (7 bases). This CDR3 has 15 residues. Trimming pared 5 bases from V and 9 bases from J, leaving 20 bases between. CDR1 is SGHTA and CDR2 is FQGNSA in the germline V gene. CDR3 sequence reads: CASSALRGQISEQFF. The CDR3 DNA reads as TGTGCCAGCAGCGCCCTGCGGGGACAGATATCTGAGCAGTTCTTC.

The rearrangement uses TRBV7-2 and TRBJ2-2, with D uncertain. This CDR3 contains 14 residues. Germline loops: CDR1 SGHTA, CDR2 FQGNSA. Trimming removed 5 bases from V and 0 bases from J, with 7 bases in between. CDR3 DNA sequence: TGTGCCAGCAGCGTCACTTCGAACACCGGGGAGCTGTTTTTT. Protein sequence: CASSVTSNTGELFF.

The chain employs TRBV30 and TRBJ2-6; 7 bases agree with TRBD1. Trimming took 4 bases from V and 0 from J; bases not matched to a gene: 3. CDR1 and CDR2 from the germline V gene are GTSNPN and SVGIG (reference sequence). This CDR3 region has 15 residues. The chain's CDR3 is CAWNPGGSGANVLTF. CDR3 bases: TGTGCCTGGAATCCAGGGGGCTCTGGGGCCAACGTCCTGACTTTC.

The chain combines TRBV12-3 or TRBV12-4 with TRBJ1-2, with D tentatively TRBD1 (5 bases). This CDR3 spans 13 amino acids. V was cut by 6 bases and J by 7 bases, with 15 bases left in between. CDR3 protein: CASSRNSQAGYTF. Here the CDR3 DNA reads TGTGCCAGCAGCCGAAATTCACAGGCTGGCTACACCTTC.

The chain carries TRBV9 and TRBJ1-1; possibly TRBD1 for D (5 bases). The CDR3 totals 15 residues. Looked up from germline, CDR1 is SGDLS and CDR2 is YYNGEE. The V and J ends lost 3 bases and 4 bases respectively, with 16 bases between them. This chain's CDR3 is CASSGHGRGITEAFF. CDR3 DNA: TGTGCCAGCAGCGGACATGGGAGGGGTATCACTGAAGCTTTCTTT.

The J gene is TRBJ1-6, the V gene TRBV6-5, with 7 positions matching TRBD1. J was trimmed by 8 bases and V by 7 bases; bases with no gene match: 11. The CDR3 extends over 15 amino acids. Germline loops: CDR1 MNHEY, CDR2 SVGAGI. CDR3 sequence: CASKKGGTEYSPLHF. Here the CDR3 DNA reads TGTGCCAGCAAAAAAGGAGGGACAGAGTATTCACCCCTCCACTTT.

The rearrangement links TRBV28 to TRBJ2-7, with D maybe TRBD1 (6 bases). The V and J ends lost 8 bases and 12 bases respectively, with 23 bases between them. Germline lookup yields CDR1 MDHEN and CDR2 SYDVKM. This CDR3 is 13 amino acids long. The CDR3 is CASAPPPAQGPYF. Here the CDR3 DNA reads TGTGCCAGCGCTCCCCCCCCGGCGCAGGGGCCGTACTTC.

The V gene is TRBV6-5, the J gene TRBJ2-7; the match to TRBD1 covers 8 bases. Germline V gene sequence: CDR1 MNHEY, CDR2 SVGAGI. V was clipped by 2 bases and J by 4 bases; unmatched bases: 7. The CDR3 sequence is 15 residues long. The CDR3 DNA is TGTGCCAGCAGTTACGCGGCAGGGGGCTCGTACGAGCAGTACTTC. This sequence encodes CASSYAAGGSYEQYF.

This clone was seen a few times. The V gene is TRBV6-1, the J gene TRBJ1-6, with D possibly being TRBD1 (5 bases). V was shortened by 3 bases and J by 6 bases, with 15 bases between the two germline ends. CDR3 size: 16 residues. CDR1 and CDR2 (germline): MNHNS, SASEGT. CDR3 sequence reads: CASSDPGGRLNSPLHF. In DNA, the CDR3 is TGTGCCAGCAGTGACCCGGGGGGACGCCTTAATTCACCCCTCCACTTT.

This chain joins TRBV5-1 and TRBJ1-1, with 10 nucleotides matching TRBD1. V dropped 1 base and J dropped 8; count of bases not matched to a gene: 8. CDR1 is SGHRS and CDR2 is YFSETQ in the germline V gene. The CDR3 extends over 15 amino acids. The CDR3 loop reads CASSLPGQGKSEAFF. The CDR3 coding sequence is TGCGCCAGCAGCTTGCCGGGACAGGGGAAATCGGAAGCTTTCTTT.

The chain uses TRBV18 and TRBJ1-1; D call uncertain. CDR1 is KGHSH and CDR2 is LQKENI in the germline V gene. CDR3 length: 15 amino acids. Between the trimmed V and J ends, which lost 1 base and 3 bases, there was a span of 12 bases. CDR3 sequence: CASSPQLFRDTEAFF. The CDR3 nucleotides read TGTGCCAGCTCACCACAACTATTTCGGGACACTGAAGCTTTCTTT.

The gene calls are TRBV14 and TRBJ1-2; D ambiguous. Germline loops: CDR1 SGHDN, CDR2 FVKESK. The CDR3 is 13 residues long. V shed 4 bases and J shed 7 bases, with 13 bases lying between them. CDR3 sequence reads: CASSRGSSIGYTF. DNA for the CDR3: TGTGCCAGCAGCCGAGGTTCGTCGATTGGCTACACCTTC.

The chain combines TRBV4-1 with TRBJ2-1; D is unclear. This CDR3 has 15 residues. With 0 bases removed from V and 2 bases from J, the gap between germline ends came to 8 bases. In germline, CDR1 is MGHRA, CDR2 YSYEKL. In DNA form, the CDR3 reads TGCGCCAGCAGCCAAGATAGCCCGACCTACAATGAGCAGTTCTTC. This translates into CASSQDSPTYNEQFF.

This chain connects TRBV6-2 or TRBV6-3 to TRBJ2-1, with D tentatively TRBD2 (5 bases). Trimming shortened V by 0 bases and J by 2 bases, and 11 bases separated the two germline ends. Germline values: CDR1 MNHEY, CDR2 SVGEGT. This CDR3 has 16 amino acids. CDR3 bases: TGTGCCAGCAGTTACTCGACCCTAGCAGCCTACAATGAGCAGTTCTTC. Amino acids: CASSYSTLAAYNEQFF.

Only a few counts were recorded for this clone. The genes are TRBV19 and TRBJ2-2; the D gene is possibly TRBD1 (5 bases). Looked up from germline, CDR1 is LNHDA and CDR2 is SQIVND (reference sequence). Trimming cost V 6 bases and J 1 base, with 9 bases left between them. The CDR3 is 14 amino acids. The CDR3 loop reads CASRRTQNTGELFF. The CDR3 DNA sequence: TGTGCCAGTAGGAGGACACAGAACACCGGGGAGCTGTTTTTT.

The rearrangement uses TRBV5-6 and TRBJ2-1, with TRBD2 matching over 10 bases. The germline gives CDR1 SGHDT, CDR2 YYEEEE. This CDR3 contains 17 residues. The V gene end was trimmed by 1 base and the J gene end by 7 bases; junction bases not matched to a gene: 11. CDR3 protein: CASSLLTGLAQANEQFF. DNA of the CDR3: TGTGCCAGCAGCTTGTTAACGGGACTAGCGCAAGCAAATGAGCAGTTCTTC.

The chain links TRBV6-5 to TRBJ2-2; D not certain. Germline V gene sequence: CDR1 MNHEY, CDR2 SVGAGI. V lost 6 bases to trimming and J lost 6 bases, with 5 bases between them. CDR3 size: 11 residues. The CDR3 reads CASRLSGELFF. The CDR3 coding sequence is TGTGCCAGCAGATTATCCGGGGAGCTGTTTTTT.